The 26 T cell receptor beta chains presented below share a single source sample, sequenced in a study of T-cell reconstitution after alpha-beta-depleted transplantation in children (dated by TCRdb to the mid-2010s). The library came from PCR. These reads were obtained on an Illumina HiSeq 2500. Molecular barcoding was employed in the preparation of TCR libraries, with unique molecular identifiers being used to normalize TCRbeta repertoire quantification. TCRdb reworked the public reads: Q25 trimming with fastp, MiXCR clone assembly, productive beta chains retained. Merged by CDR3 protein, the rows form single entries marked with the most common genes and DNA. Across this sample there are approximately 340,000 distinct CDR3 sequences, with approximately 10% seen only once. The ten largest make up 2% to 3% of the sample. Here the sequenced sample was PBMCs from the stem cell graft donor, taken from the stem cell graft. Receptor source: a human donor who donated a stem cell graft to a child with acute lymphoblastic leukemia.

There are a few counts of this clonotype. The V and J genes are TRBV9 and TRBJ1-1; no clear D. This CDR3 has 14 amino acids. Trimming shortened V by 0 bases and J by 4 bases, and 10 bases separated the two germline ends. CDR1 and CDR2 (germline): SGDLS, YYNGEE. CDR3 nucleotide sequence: TGTGCCAGCAGCGTAGGGCCCGGGGTCACTGAAGCTTTCTTT. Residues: CASSVGPGVTEAFF.

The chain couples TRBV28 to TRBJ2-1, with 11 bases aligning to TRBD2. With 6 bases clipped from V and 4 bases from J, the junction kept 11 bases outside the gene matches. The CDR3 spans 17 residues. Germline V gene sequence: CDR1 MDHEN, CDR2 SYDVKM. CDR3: CASSSTSGTARYNEQFF. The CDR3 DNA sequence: TGTGCCAGCAGCTCGACTAGCGGGACGGCGAGGTACAATGAGCAGTTCTTC.

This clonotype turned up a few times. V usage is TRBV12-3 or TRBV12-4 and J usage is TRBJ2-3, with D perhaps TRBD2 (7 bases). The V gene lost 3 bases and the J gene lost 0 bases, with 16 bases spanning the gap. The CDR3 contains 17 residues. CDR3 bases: TGTGCCAGCAGTTTCGGGCGCGGGGGCACTAGCACAGATACGCAGTATTTT. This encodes CASSFGRGGTSTDTQYF.

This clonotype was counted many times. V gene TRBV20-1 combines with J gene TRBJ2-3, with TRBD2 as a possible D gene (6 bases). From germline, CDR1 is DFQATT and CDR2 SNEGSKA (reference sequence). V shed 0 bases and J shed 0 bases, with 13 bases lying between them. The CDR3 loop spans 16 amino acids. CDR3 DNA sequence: TGCAGTGCTAGAGATGGGCTAGCGCCTAGCACAGATACGCAGTATTTT. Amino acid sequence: CSARDGLAPSTDTQYF.

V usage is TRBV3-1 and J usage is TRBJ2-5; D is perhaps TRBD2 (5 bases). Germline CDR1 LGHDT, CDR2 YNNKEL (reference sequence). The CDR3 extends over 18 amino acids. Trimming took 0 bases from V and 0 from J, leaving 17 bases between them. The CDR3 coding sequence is TGTGCCAGCAGCCAAGATGAACGAGGCGGAGGTCACCAAGAGACCCAGTACTTC. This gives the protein CASSQDERGGGHQETQYF.

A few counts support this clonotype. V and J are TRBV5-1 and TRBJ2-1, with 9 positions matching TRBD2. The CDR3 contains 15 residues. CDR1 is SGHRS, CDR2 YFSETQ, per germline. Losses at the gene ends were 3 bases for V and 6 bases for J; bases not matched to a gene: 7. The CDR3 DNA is TGCGCCAGCAGCTGGGGTCCAGCGGGAGGCAATGAGCAGTTCTTC. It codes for CASSWGPAGGNEQFF.

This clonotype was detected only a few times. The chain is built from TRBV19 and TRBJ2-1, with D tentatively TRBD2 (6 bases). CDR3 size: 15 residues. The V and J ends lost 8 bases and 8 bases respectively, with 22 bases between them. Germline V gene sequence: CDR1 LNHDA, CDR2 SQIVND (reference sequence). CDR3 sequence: CASRGVAAPGDEQFF. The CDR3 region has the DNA TGTGCCAGTCGAGGGGTAGCGGCCCCCGGCGATGAGCAGTTCTTC.

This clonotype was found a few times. Here the CDR3 DNA reads TGTGCCAGCAGAGCGGGGACCTCTACGATAGAGCAGTACTTC. Amino acids: CASRAGTSTIEQYF. The chain uses TRBV6-1 and TRBJ2-7; 7 bases map to TRBD2. CDR3 length equals 14 residues. From germline, CDR1 is MNHNS and CDR2 SASEGT. J was trimmed by 7 bases and V by 6 bases; bases with no gene match: 12.

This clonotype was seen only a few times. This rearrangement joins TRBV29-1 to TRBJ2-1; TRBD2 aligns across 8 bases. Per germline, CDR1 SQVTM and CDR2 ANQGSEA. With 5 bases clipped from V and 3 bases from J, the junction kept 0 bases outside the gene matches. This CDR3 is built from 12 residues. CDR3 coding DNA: TGCAGCGTTACTAGCGGCTACAATGAGCAGTTCTTC. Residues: CSVTSGYNEQFF.

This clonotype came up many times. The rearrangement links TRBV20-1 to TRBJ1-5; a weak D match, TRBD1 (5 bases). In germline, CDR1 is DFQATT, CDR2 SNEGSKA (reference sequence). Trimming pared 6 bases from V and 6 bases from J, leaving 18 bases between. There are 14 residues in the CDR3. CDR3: CSAEMVWGGQPQHF. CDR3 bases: TGCAGTGCCGAGATGGTCTGGGGCGGTCAGCCCCAGCATTTT.

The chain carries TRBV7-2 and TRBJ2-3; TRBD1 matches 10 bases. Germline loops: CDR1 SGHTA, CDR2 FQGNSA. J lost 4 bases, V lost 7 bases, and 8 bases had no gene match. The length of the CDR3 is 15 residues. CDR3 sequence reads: CASTPSGTGADTQYF. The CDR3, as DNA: TGTGCCAGCACCCCCTCAGGGACAGGGGCAGATACGCAGTATTTT.

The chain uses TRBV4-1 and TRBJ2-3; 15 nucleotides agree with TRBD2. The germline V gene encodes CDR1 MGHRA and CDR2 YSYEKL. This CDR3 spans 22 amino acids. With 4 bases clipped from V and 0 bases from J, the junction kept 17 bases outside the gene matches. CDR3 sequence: CASSPLLGPGLAGGTSTDTQYF. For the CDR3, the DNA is TGCGCCAGCAGCCCTTTACTCGGTCCTGGACTAGCGGGAGGGACTAGCACAGATACGCAGTATTTT.

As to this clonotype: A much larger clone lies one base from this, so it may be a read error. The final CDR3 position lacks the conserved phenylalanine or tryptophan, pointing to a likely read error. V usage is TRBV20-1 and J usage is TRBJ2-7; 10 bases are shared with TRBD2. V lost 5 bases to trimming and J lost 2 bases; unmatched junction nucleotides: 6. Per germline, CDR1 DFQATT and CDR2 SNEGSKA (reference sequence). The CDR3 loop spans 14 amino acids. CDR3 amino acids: CSAFTSGATYEQYL. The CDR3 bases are TGCAGTGCTTTCACTAGCGGGGCCACCTACGAGCAGTACTTA.

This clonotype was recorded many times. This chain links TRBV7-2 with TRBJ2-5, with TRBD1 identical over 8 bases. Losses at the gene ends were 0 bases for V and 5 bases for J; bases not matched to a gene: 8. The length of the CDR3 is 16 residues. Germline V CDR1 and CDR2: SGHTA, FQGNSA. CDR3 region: CASSLALTGGTETQYF. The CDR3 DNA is TGTGCCAGCAGCTTAGCGCTCACAGGGGGTACGGAGACCCAGTACTTC.

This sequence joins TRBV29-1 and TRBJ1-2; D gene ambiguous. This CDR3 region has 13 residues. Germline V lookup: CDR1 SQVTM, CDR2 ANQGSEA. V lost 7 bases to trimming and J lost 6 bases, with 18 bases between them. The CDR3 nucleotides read TGCAGCGGCGGGAGCGCCGGGAAAGATGGCTACACCTTC. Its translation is CSGGSAGKDGYTF. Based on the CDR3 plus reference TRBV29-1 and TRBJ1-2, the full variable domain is SAVISQKPSRDICQRGTSLTIQCQVDSQVTMMFWYRQQPGQSLTLIATANQGSEATYESGFVIDKFPISRPNLTFSTLTVSNMSPEDSSIYLCSGGSAGKDGYTFGSGTRLTVV.

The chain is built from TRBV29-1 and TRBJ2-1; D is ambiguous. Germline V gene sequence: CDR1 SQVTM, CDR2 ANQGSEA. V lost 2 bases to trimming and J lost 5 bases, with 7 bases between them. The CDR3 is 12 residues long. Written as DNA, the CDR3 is TGCAGCGTTGAATACAGTGACAATGAGCAGTTCTTC. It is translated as CSVEYSDNEQFF.

CDR3 coding DNA: TGTGCCAGTCTCCGGGACAGGGGGCGCACCGGGGAGCTGTTTTTT. Translated, it gives CASLRDRGRTGELFF. V and J are TRBV6-1 and TRBJ2-2; TRBD1 aligns across 12 bases. J was trimmed by 4 bases and V by 9 bases; bases with no gene match: 6. This CDR3 is built from 15 residues. From germline, CDR1 is MNHNS and CDR2 SASEGT.

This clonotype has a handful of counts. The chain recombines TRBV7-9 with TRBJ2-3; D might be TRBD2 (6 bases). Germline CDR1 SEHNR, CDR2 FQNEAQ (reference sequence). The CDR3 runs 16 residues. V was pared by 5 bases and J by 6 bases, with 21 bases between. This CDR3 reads CASSNRLGRNMDTQYF. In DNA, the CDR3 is TGTGCCAGCAGCAACCGACTAGGCCGGAATATGGATACGCAGTATTTT.

The CDR3 bases are TGTGCCAGCAGTTTTATTCAGGGAGTAGGGTCCTACAATGAGCAGTTCTTC. Translated: CASSFIQGVGSYNEQFF. This rearrangement joins TRBV27 to TRBJ2-1; the D call may be TRBD1 or TRBD2 (5 bases each). The CDR3 is 17 amino acids. V was pared by 3 bases and J by 1 base, with 16 bases between. Germline CDR1 is MNHEY and CDR2 is SMNVEV (reference sequence).

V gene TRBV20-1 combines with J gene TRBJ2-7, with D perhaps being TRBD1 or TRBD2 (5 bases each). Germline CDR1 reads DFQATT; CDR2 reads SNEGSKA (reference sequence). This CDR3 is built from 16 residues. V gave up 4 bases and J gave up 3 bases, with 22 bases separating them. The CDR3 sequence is CSATATTWDAGYEQYF. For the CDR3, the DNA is TGCAGTGCTACCGCGACGACATGGGACGCGGGCTACGAGCAGTACTTC.

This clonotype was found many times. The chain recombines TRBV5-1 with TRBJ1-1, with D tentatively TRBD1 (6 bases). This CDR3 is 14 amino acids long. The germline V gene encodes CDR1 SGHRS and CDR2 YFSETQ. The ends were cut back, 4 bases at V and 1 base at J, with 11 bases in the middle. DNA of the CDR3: TGCGCCAGCAGCACAGGGACATCGAACACTGAAGCTTTCTTT. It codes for CASSTGTSNTEAFF.

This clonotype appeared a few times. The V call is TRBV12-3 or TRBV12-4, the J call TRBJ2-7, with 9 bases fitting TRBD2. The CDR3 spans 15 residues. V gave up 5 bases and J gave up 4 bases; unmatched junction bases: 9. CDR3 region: CASSQTAGGPYEQYF. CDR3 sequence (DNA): TGTGCCAGCAGTCAAACTGCGGGGGGGCCGTACGAGCAGTACTTC.

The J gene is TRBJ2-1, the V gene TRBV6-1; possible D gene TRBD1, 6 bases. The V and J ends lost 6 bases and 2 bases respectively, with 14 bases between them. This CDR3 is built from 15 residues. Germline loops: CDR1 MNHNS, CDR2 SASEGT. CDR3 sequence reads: CASRGATSAYNEQFF. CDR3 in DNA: TGTGCCAGCAGGGGGGCGACGTCGGCCTACAATGAGCAGTTCTTC.

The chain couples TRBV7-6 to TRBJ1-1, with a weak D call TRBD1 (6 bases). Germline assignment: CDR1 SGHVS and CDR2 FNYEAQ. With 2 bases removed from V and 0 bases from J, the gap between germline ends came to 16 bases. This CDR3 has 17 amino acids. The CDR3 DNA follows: TGTGCCAGCAGCTTATTGGCAGGGGAGACTATGAACACTGAAGCTTTCTTT. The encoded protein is CASSLLAGETMNTEAFF. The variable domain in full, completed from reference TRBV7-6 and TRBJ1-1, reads GAGVSQSPRYKVTKRGQDVALRCDPISGHVSLYWYRQALGQGPEFLTYFNYEAQQDKSGLPNDRFSAERPEGSISTLTIQRTEQRDSAMYRCASSLLAGETMNTEAFFGQGTRLTVV.

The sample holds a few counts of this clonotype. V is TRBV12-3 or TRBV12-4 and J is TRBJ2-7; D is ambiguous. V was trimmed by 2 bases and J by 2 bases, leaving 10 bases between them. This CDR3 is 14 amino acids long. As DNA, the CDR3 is TGTGCCAGCAGTTTAAAGGGTTTCACCTACGAGCAGTACTTC. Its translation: CASSLKGFTYEQYF.

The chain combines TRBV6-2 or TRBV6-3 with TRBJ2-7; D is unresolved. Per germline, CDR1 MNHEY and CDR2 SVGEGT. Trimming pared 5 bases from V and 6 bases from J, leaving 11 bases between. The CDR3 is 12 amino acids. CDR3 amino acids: CASSPMRSEQYF. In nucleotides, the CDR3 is TGTGCCAGCAGTCCAATGAGAAGCGAGCAGTACTTC.